Shown below are 7 T cell receptor beta chains from a single sample sequenced in a study of cytomegalovirus exposure and HLA in healthy donors. The repertoire was sequenced with immunoSEQ multiplex PCR; TCRdb's copy has only in-frame clones and lacks some. Here the sample spans about 400,000 clones, roughly 88% being singletons. Sequences were obtained from PBMCs. The receptors originated from a woman aged 18-35 years in good health and CMV-seronegative.

This chain uses TRBV19 with TRBJ2-5, with D perhaps given as TRBD1 or TRBD2 (6 bases each). Per the germline V gene, CDR1 is LNHDA and CDR2 is SQIVND (reference sequence). Trimming stripped 10 bases from V and 10 bases from J, with 22 bases between. The CDR3 runs to 13 residues. The DNA for the CDR3 is TGTGCCACTAGGGGGGCCAAGAGCGTGGACCAGTACTTC. This encodes CATRGAKSVDQYF. The whole variable domain, remainder taken from reference TRBV19 and TRBJ2-5, is DGGITQSPKYLFRKEGQNVTLSCEQNLNHDAMYWYRQDPGQGLRLIYYSQIVNDFQKGDIAEGYSVSREKKESFPLTVTSAQKNPTAFYLCATRGAKSVDQYFGPGTRLLVL.

J is TRBJ2-7 and V is TRBV6-1, with D perhaps TRBD1 (5 bases). Germline V lookup: CDR1 MNHNS, CDR2 SASEGT. CDR3 length: 14 amino acids. Trimming removed 6 bases at V and 0 bases at J, with 12 bases between. The CDR3 region is CASRVPGNSYEQYF. CDR3 coding DNA: TGTGCCAGCAGAGTTCCAGGGAACTCCTACGAGCAGTACTTC.

This chain joins TRBV2 and TRBJ1-1; D is undetermined. Germline CDR1 and CDR2: SNHLY and FYNNEI. The CDR3 is made up of 13 amino acids. Between the trimmed V and J ends, which lost 6 bases and 0 bases, there was a span of 8 bases. DNA for the CDR3: TGTGCCAGCAGCACGACAATGAACACTGAAGCTTTCTTT. Its translation: CASSTTMNTEAFF.

This clone appeared a single time. The chain couples TRBV15 to TRBJ2-1; a possible D gene is TRBD2 (5 bases). This CDR3 comprises 16 residues. Per the germline V gene, CDR1 is LNHNV and CDR2 is YYDKDF (reference sequence). Trimming shortened V by 1 base and J by 4 bases, and 14 bases separated the two germline ends. The CDR3: CATSRGRTGKYNEQFF. CDR3 nucleotides: TGTGCCACCAGCAGAGGTCGTACCGGGAAATACAATGAGCAGTTCTTC.

V usage is TRBV28 and J usage is TRBJ2-1, with TRBD2 identical over 9 bases. The CDR3 contains 15 residues. From germline, CDR1 is MDHEN and CDR2 SYDVKM. V trimming: 2 bases; J trimming: 8 bases; junction bases outside the gene matches: 7. CDR3 DNA sequence: TGTGCCAGCAGTTTACCAAGCGGGAGGCGCGATGAGCAGTTCTTC. Translating it yields CASSLPSGRRDEQFF.

The genes are TRBV5-1 and TRBJ2-7; a possible D gene is TRBD2 (5 bases). From germline, CDR1 is SGHRS and CDR2 YFSETQ. The CDR3 length is 15 residues. Trimming left V 3 bases short and J 3 bases short, with 16 bases between. CDR3: CASSSPGLGGYEQYF. In DNA, the CDR3 is TGCGCCAGCAGCTCCCCCGGGCTAGGAGGCTACGAGCAGTACTTC.

This clone was recorded only once. The rearrangement joins TRBV5-4 to TRBJ1-2; no definite D call. CDR1 is SGHNT and CDR2 is YYREEE in the germline V gene (reference sequence). This CDR3 spans 16 amino acids. Trimming stripped 4 bases from V and 1 base from J, with 17 bases between. The CDR3 region is CASSREAGPRNYGYTF. Here the CDR3 DNA reads TGTGCCAGCAGCAGGGAGGCGGGCCCCCGTAACTATGGCTACACCTTC.